The 7 T cell receptor beta chains below all came from one sample that was sequenced in a study of cytomegalovirus exposure and HLA in healthy donors. Clones were read by immunoSEQ multiplex PCR, and TCRdb kept only the in-frame ones, dropping some. The table lists 97,000 or so clones, around nine tenths of them singletons. The sequenced sample was PBMCs. Receptors originate from a woman aged 25 to 45 in good health and CMV-seronegative.

The chain carries TRBV15 and TRBJ1-1, with 10 bases that match TRBD1. Germline V lookup: CDR1 LNHNV, CDR2 YYDKDF (reference sequence). CDR3 length: 15 amino acids. V lost 3 bases to trimming and J lost 3 bases; unmatched junction nucleotides: 4. The CDR3: CATSSPGQGYTEAFF. CDR3 DNA: TGTGCCACCAGCAGCCCGGGACAGGGGTACACTGAAGCTTTCTTT.

The chain is built from TRBV5-1 and TRBJ2-5; D possibly corresponds to TRBD2 (5 bases). V lost 1 base and J lost 0, with 7 bases in between. The CDR3 length is 14 residues. Looked up from germline, CDR1 is SGHRS and CDR2 is YFSETQ. This CDR3 reads CASSLLRDQETQYF. The CDR3 nucleotides are TGCGCCAGCAGCTTGCTGAGGGACCAAGAGACCCAGTACTTC.

The chain carries TRBV20-1 and TRBJ1-3; no firm D call. The CDR3 spans 11 residues. CDR1 DFQATT and CDR2 SNEGSKA come from the germline V gene (reference sequence). As DNA, the CDR3 is TGCAGCGCGGTTGGTGGAAACACCATATATTTT. This sequence encodes CSAVGGNTIYF.

The V and J genes are TRBV27 and TRBJ2-1, with 10 bases lining up with TRBD1. The V gene end was trimmed by 10 bases and the J gene end by 7 bases; junction bases not matched to a gene: 10. The CDR3 is 14 residues long. Looked up from germline, CDR1 is MNHEY and CDR2 is SMNVEV (reference sequence). For the CDR3, the DNA is TGTGCCACCATCCGGACAGGGGGACGGAATGAGCAGTTCTTC. Amino acids: CATIRTGGRNEQFF.

The genes are TRBV1 and TRBJ1-5. TRBV1 is a pseudogene segment. This CDR3 spans 14 amino acids. As DNA, the CDR3 is TGCACCAGCAGCCAAGGGGAGGACAATCAGCCCCAGCATTTT. It codes for CTSSQGEDNQPQHF.

This clone has more than one count but fewer than ten. J is TRBJ2-3 and V is TRBV5-1, with TRBD1 matching 10 bases. Germline CDR1 reads SGHRS; CDR2 reads YFSETQ. V shed 0 bases and J 3 bases; nucleotides not matched to a gene: 7. This CDR3 region has 17 residues. The CDR3 nucleotides are TGCGCCAGCAGCTTGGGACAGGGGGCTGATGGGACAGATACGCAGTATTTT. It yields the protein CASSLGQGADGTDTQYF. Together with reference TRBV5-1 and TRBJ2-3, the CDR3 gives the full variable domain: KAGVTQTPRYLIKTRGQQVTLSCSPISGHRSVSWYQQTPGQGLQFLFEYFSETQRNKGNFPGRFSGRQFSNSRSEMNVSTLELGDSALYLCASSLGQGADGTDTQYFGPGTRLTVL.

The V call is TRBV23-1, the J call TRBJ1-3; a weak D match, TRBD1 (5 bases). Being an ORF, TRBV23-1 has a function that is uncertain. Trimming removed 3 bases at V and 0 bases at J, with 9 bases between. This CDR3 spans 15 amino acids. The CDR3 here is CASSHSDSSGNTIYF. In DNA, the CDR3 is TGCGCCAGCAGTCATTCCGACAGCTCTGGAAACACCATATATTTT.